A single sample is the source of the 19 T cell receptor beta chains below, sequenced in a study of blood T cell repertoires in COVID-19. The data were produced by immunoSEQ multiplex PCR, yet TCRdb's version contains in-frame clones alone and is incomplete. The sample has 340,000 or so clones; around 85% are singletons. Input material: PBMCs or T cells enriched from blood (not recorded which). Source of these receptors: a middle-aged woman with acute COVID-19.

The V gene is TRBV23-1, the J gene TRBJ2-2; D not certain. TRBV23-1 is recorded as an ORF, its role being uncertain. Trimming left V 3 bases short and J 0 bases short, with 8 bases between. This CDR3 is 15 amino acids long. The CDR3 reads CASSHVIANTGELFF. CDR3 nucleotides: TGCGCCAGCAGTCACGTTATCGCGAACACCGGGGAGCTGTTTTTT.

This chain uses TRBV18 with TRBJ2-3, with D possibly TRBD2 on 5 matching bases. The V and J ends lost 0 bases and 11 bases respectively, with 9 bases between them. Germline assignment: CDR1 KGHSH and CDR2 LQKENI. The CDR3 is 12 amino acids. The DNA for the CDR3 is TGTGCCAGCTCACCACCCGGAGGTCTGCAGTATTTT. This gives the protein CASSPPGGLQYF.

The chain joins TRBV6-4 to TRBJ1-1, with TRBD1 matching over 9 bases. The ends lost 6 bases at V and 5 bases at J; junction bases unmatched: 7. The CDR3 spans 14 residues. Looked up from germline, CDR1 is MRHNA and CDR2 is SNTAGT. This CDR3 is CASRETGGGTEAFF. The CDR3 region has the DNA TGTGCCAGCAGAGAGACAGGGGGAGGGACTGAAGCTTTCTTT.

The chain joins TRBV4-3 to TRBJ1-5, with TRBD1 matching 7 bases. This CDR3 has 17 residues. Germline CDR1 LGHNA, CDR2 YSLEER. J gave up 3 bases and V 0 bases, and 8 bases lay outside the gene matches. The DNA of the CDR3 is TGCGCCAGCAGCCAAGATCTCCGACAGGGTGACAATCAGCCCCAGCATTTT. It is translated as CASSQDLRQGDNQPQHF.

This CDR3 is CASSGSGAETQYF. CDR3 in DNA: TGTGCCAGCTCGGGTAGCGGGGCGGAGACCCAGTACTTC. The chain uses TRBV2 and TRBJ2-5; 8 nucleotides match TRBD2. The CDR3 spans 13 residues. Germline CDR1 and CDR2: SNHLY and FYNNEI. The V and J ends lost 8 bases and 5 bases, in that order; junction bases with no gene match: 7.

The rearrangement uses TRBV18 and TRBJ2-4; D possibly corresponds to TRBD1 (6 bases). This CDR3 is 15 amino acids long. CDR1 is KGHSH, CDR2 LQKENI, per germline. Trimming left V 8 bases short and J 0 bases short, with 14 bases between. This CDR3 reads CASHGQGLAKNIQYF. The CDR3 nucleotides read TGTGCCAGCCACGGGCAGGGGCTAGCCAAAAACATTCAGTACTTC. Based on the CDR3 plus reference TRBV18 and TRBJ2-4, the full variable domain is NAGVMQNPRHLVRRRGQEARLRCSPMKGHSHVYWYRQLPEEGLKFMVYLQKENIIDESGMPKERFSAEFPKEGPSILRIQQVVRGDSAAYFCASHGQGLAKNIQYFGAGTRLSVL.

The chain has TRBV7-2 and TRBJ1-3; 7 bases fit TRBD1. Germline CDR1 reads SGHTA; CDR2 reads FQGNSA. V was pared by 0 bases and J by 1 base, with 3 bases of the junction left unmatched. The CDR3 contains 16 residues. This chain's CDR3 is CASSLALTGSGNTIYF. In DNA, the CDR3 is TGTGCCAGCAGCTTAGCATTGACAGGGTCTGGAAACACCATATATTTT.

The chain couples TRBV27 to TRBJ1-5; D remains unclear. Germline CDR1 reads MNHEY; CDR2 reads SMNVEV (reference sequence). CDR3 length equals 13 residues. Trimming took off 3 bases at V and 1 base at J, with 4 bases between the two ends. The CDR3 coding sequence is TGTGCCAGCAGTTTTAGAAGCAATCAGCCCCAGCATTTT. Its translation: CASSFRSNQPQHF.

As to this clone: Germline and junction disagree at one end, which may indicate a read error. The rearrangement links TRBV25-1 to TRBJ1-5; 8 bases agree with TRBD1. CDR1 MGHDK and CDR2 SYGVNS come from the germline V gene. The CDR3 is made up of 11 amino acids. The DNA of the CDR3 is TGTGCCGGCAGGGGGCGGCAGCCCCAGCATTTT. It translates to CAGRGRQPQHF.

The rearrangement links TRBV7-3 to TRBJ2-2; tentatively, D is TRBD2 (6 bases). Germline V CDR1 and CDR2: SGHTA, FQGTGA. Trimming removed 6 bases from V and 0 bases from J, with 8 bases in between. The CDR3 sequence is 14 residues long. This CDR3 is CASSRLANTGELFF. Written as DNA, the CDR3 is TGTGCCAGCAGTCGACTAGCGAACACCGGGGAGCTGTTTTTT.

J is TRBJ1-1 and V is TRBV5-6; 7 bases are a match to TRBD1. V lost 1 base, J lost 4 bases, and 4 bases stayed unmatched. This CDR3 has 14 residues. CDR1 SGHDT and CDR2 YYEEEE come from the germline V gene. The CDR3 region has the DNA TGTGCCAGCAGCTTGCTTTCAGGGGGCACTGAAGCTTTCTTT. It yields the protein CASSLLSGGTEAFF.

The chain joins TRBV28 to TRBJ2-2, with 14 nucleotides matching TRBD2. The CDR3 runs to 16 residues. J was trimmed by 6 bases and V by 1 base; bases with no gene match: 1. Germline CDR1 is MDHEN and CDR2 is SYDVKM. CDR3 region: CASSLLGLAGAGELFF. The CDR3 bases are TGTGCCAGCAGTTTATTGGGACTAGCGGGAGCCGGGGAGCTGTTTTTT.

The chain is built from TRBV2 and TRBJ2-1; TRBD2 agrees at 11 bases. This CDR3 is built from 16 residues. V shed 4 bases, J shed 5 bases, and the junction held 7 bases outside the gene matches. In germline, CDR1 is SNHLY, CDR2 FYNNEI. DNA of the CDR3: TGTGCCAGCAGTGCCTTGAGACTAGCGGGAAACAATGAGCAGTTCTTC. Encoded protein: CASSALRLAGNNEQFF.

The genes are TRBV6-5 and TRBJ1-3; the D is unclear. The CDR3 runs 13 residues. Trimming took 5 bases from V and 4 from J, leaving 9 bases between them. CDR1 is MNHEY and CDR2 is SVGAGI in the germline V gene. The CDR3 here is CASSLHIGNTIYF. The CDR3 nucleotides read TGTGCCAGCAGTCTCCACATAGGAAACACCATATATTTT.

This clone was found once. This chain joins TRBV19 and TRBJ1-4; D is perhaps TRBD1 (6 bases). Germline V gene sequence: CDR1 LNHDA, CDR2 SQIVND (reference sequence). The CDR3 has 13 residues. The V and J ends lost 3 bases and 8 bases respectively, with 10 bases between them. The CDR3 is CASSMGRGEKLFF. The DNA of the CDR3 is TGTGCCAGTAGTATGGGCAGGGGAGAAAAACTGTTTTTT.

V usage is TRBV2 and J usage is TRBJ2-2; possible D gene TRBD1, 6 bases. V was shortened by 2 bases and J by 2 bases, with 12 bases between the two germline ends. CDR1 is SNHLY and CDR2 is FYNNEI in the germline V gene. This CDR3 contains 16 residues. CDR3: CASSERTEINTGELFF. The DNA for the CDR3 is TGTGCCAGCAGTGAAAGGACAGAGATTAACACCGGGGAGCTGTTTTTT.

The chain is built from TRBV14 and TRBJ2-3, with a weak D call TRBD2 (6 bases). Germline loops: CDR1 SGHDN, CDR2 FVKESK. The CDR3 spans 15 residues. V was cut by 3 bases and J by 6 bases, with 16 bases left in between. CDR3 residues: CASSQRLRGTDTQYF. The CDR3, as DNA: TGTGCCAGCAGCCAGCGTCTTCGCGGGACCGATACGCAGTATTTT. The whole variable domain, remainder taken from reference TRBV14 and TRBJ2-3, is EAGVTQFPSHSVIEKGQTVTLRCDPISGHDNLYWYRRVMGKEIKFLLHFVKESKQDESGMPNNRFLAERTGGTYSTLKVQPAELEDSGVYFCASSQRLRGTDTQYFGPGTRLTVL.

The chain uses TRBV21-1 and TRBJ2-3; no DNA check was done on the table's D call, TRBD1. TRBV21-1 is recorded as a pseudogene. The CDR3 runs to 15 residues. The CDR3 region has the DNA TGTGCCAGCACGACAAAAGGGGGTAGCACAGATACGCAGTATTTT. It encodes CASTTKGGSTDTQYF.

V usage is TRBV6-2 or TRBV6-3 and J usage is TRBJ2-1; no clear D. Germline values: CDR1 MNHEY, CDR2 SVGEGT. V lost 7 bases and J 6 bases, leaving 10 bases between the germline ends. The CDR3 has 12 amino acids. The chain's CDR3 is CASTPRGNEQFF. The CDR3 region has the DNA TGTGCCAGCACCCCTAGAGGCAATGAGCAGTTCTTC.